This entry lists 5 T cell receptor beta chains sequenced from one sample in a study of beta chain features in type 1 diabetes (dated by TCRdb to the late 2010s). What these receptors recognize is not known. On the study overall, not on this receptor specifically: Type 1 diabetes patients showed a moderate but significant shortening of TCRB CDR3 length in all four CD4+ subsets.

The library was produced with the immunoSEQ multiplex PCR assay. The High Capacity cDNA Reverse Transcription Kit was used to reverse transcribe all of the isolated RNA, meaning that expressed TCRB transcripts were what got sequenced. TCRdb took this table from immuneACCESS and kept in-frame rearrangements with V and J called. Such tables lack part of the clones; where checked against another copy, unresolved V genes explain under half of the gap, and the rest is unexplained. This sample comprises 330,000 or so clones, 10% to 15% of them detected only once. In total, the top ten clones hold approximately 0.01% of the sample. What was sequenced was naive CD4+ T cells from blood. In the paper's terms, the cell subset or site label means: true naive CD4+ T cells. The receptors derive from a woman aged 18-29 years with type 1 diabetes.

This clone was detected only a few times. The rearrangement joins TRBV9 to TRBJ2-3, with TRBD2 matching 12 bases. The CDR3 consists of 15 residues. V shed 6 bases and J 1 base; nucleotides not matched to a gene: 3. Per the germline V gene, CDR1 is SGDLS and CDR2 is YYNGEE. The CDR3, as DNA: TGTGCCAGCACCGCTAGCGGGGGGGGCACAGATACGCAGTATTTT. Translating it yields CASTASGGGTDTQYF.

The chain carries TRBV30 and TRBJ2-5; D possibly corresponds to TRBD2 (5 bases). The V end was cut by 0 bases, the J end by 4 bases, with 21 bases between. CDR3 length: 17 residues. The V gene's germline CDR1 is GTSNPN and CDR2 SVGIG (reference sequence). The CDR3 DNA is TGTGCCTGGAGTGTAAACGGCGGGCGCCCAAACCGAGAGACCCAGTACTTC. Its protein is CAWSVNGGRPNRETQYF.

This chain uses TRBV2 with TRBJ2-2, with 10 bases matching TRBD1. The J segment lost 6 bases and the V segment lost 7 bases, leaving 11 bases of the junction unmatched. This CDR3 is built from 16 residues. Germline V gives CDR1 SNHLY, CDR2 FYNNEI. This CDR3 reads CASKRDRGRFAGELFF. The CDR3 bases are TGTGCCAGCAAGAGAGACAGGGGGCGTTTCGCCGGGGAGCTGTTTTTT.

This clone has just a few counts. The gene calls are TRBV28 and TRBJ2-5; D possibly corresponds to TRBD1 (6 bases). V dropped 6 bases and J dropped 11 bases, with 16 bases sitting between them. The CDR3 consists of 12 residues. Germline loops: CDR1 MDHEN, CDR2 SYDVKM. For the CDR3, the DNA is TGTGCCAGCAGGCAGGGGTTTCGGTATCAGTACTTC. It encodes CASRQGFRYQYF.

This clone came up a few times. V and J are TRBV7-2 and TRBJ1-1, with unresolved D. Germline CDR1 SGHTA, CDR2 FQGNSA. The CDR3 is made up of 11 amino acids. The V end was cut by 10 bases, the J end by 11 bases, with 17 bases between. CDR3 nucleotides: TGTGCCACCCTCTTCGCCCGGGTCGCTTTCTTT. Its translation is CATLFARVAFF. The complete variable domain, with remaining parts taken from reference TRBV7-2 and TRBJ1-1, reads GAGVSQSPSNKVTEKGKDVELRCDPISGHTALYWYRQSLGQGLEFLIYFQGNSAPDKSGLPSDRFSAERTGGSVSTLTIQRTQQEDSAVYLCATLFARVAFFGQGTRLTVV.